The entry below describes one T cell receptor (beta chain). Its antigen is not known. This CDR3 is 23 amino acids long. This specimen belongs to a study of T cell responses to AZD1222 COVID-19 vaccine. Findings and limits, study-wide: Without day 14 samples, only post-peak T cell repertoires were studied. AZD1222 recipients seropositive at baseline numbered only five or six. Mostly white British, mostly female donors; authors suggested clonal diversity may be underestimated.

The repertoire was sequenced with immunoSEQ multiplex PCR; TCRdb's copy has only in-frame clones and lacks some. Among 160,000 or so clones, more than 90% were seen once, and the ten largest hold around 3%. The starting material was peripheral blood, obtained on day 0 of AZD1222 vaccination. The source is an adult in good health. The rearrangement joins TRBV21-1 to TRBJ2-1; the table's D call, TRBD2, was not checked against the DNA. TRBV21-1 is given as a pseudogene. The CDR3: CASNPTGTSGRNPPPNSYNEQFF. CDR3 nucleotide sequence: TGTGCCAGCAACCCGACAGGGACTAGCGGGAGAAACCCCCCCCCGAACTCCTACAATGAGCAGTTCTTC.